Presented here are 26 T cell receptor beta chains from one specimen sequenced in a study of graft-versus-host responses after intestinal transplantation (dated by TCRdb to 2020 to 2022). The protocol used for the library was the immunoSEQ multiplex PCR assay. Entries here come from immuneACCESS through TCRdb and include only in-frame sequences with V and J called. Some clones fail to appear in such tables; in the studies checked, an unresolved V gene covers under half of the shortfall, and the cause of the remainder is unknown. The sample has approximately 77,000 clones on record, about 88% of them singletons. The top ten hold roughly 0.37% of the sample. Antigens for these TCRs are unknown. The time point label, read with the paper, signifies: cells obtained before transplantation from donor or recipient. The sample in question was unstimulated CD4+ T cells sorted from spleen or lymph node cells, obtained before intestinal transplant. The receptor source for this set is a human donor who received an intestinal transplant.

The chain recombines TRBV28 with TRBJ2-1, with TRBD1 matching 10 bases. Per germline, CDR1 MDHEN and CDR2 SYDVKM. The CDR3 sequence is 16 residues long. Trimming removed 6 bases from V and 3 bases from J; junction bases left unmatched: 8. CDR3 loop: CASSLLRDRGYNEQFF. The CDR3 DNA sequence: TGTGCCAGCAGCCTCTTACGGGACAGGGGCTACAATGAGCAGTTCTTC.

J is TRBJ1-5 and V is TRBV28; no definite D call. Trimming took 3 bases from V and 16 from J, leaving 16 bases between them. Per the germline V gene, CDR1 is MDHEN and CDR2 is SYDVKM. There are 12 residues in the CDR3. CDR3 sequence reads: CASSFVESALHF. CDR3 nucleotides: TGTGCCAGCAGTTTCGTGGAGTCCGCCCTCCATTTT.

This rearrangement joins TRBV30 to TRBJ1-5, with a possible D match to TRBD1 (6 bases). Germline CDR1 is GTSNPN and CDR2 is SVGIG (reference sequence). V was shortened by 0 bases and J by 4 bases, with 10 bases between the two germline ends. The CDR3 is made up of 14 amino acids. The CDR3 spells CAWSVQGGNQPQHF. CDR3 bases: TGTGCCTGGAGTGTACAGGGAGGGAATCAGCCCCAGCATTTT.

The V and J genes are TRBV30 and TRBJ1-6; perhaps TRBD1 as D (6 bases). V gave up 4 bases and J gave up 7 bases, with 17 bases separating them. CDR1 is GTSNPN and CDR2 is SVGIG in the germline V gene (reference sequence). The CDR3 spans 15 residues. CDR3: CAWTMDSVGNSPLHF. Written as DNA, the CDR3 is TGTGCCTGGACCATGGACAGCGTTGGGAATTCACCCCTCCACTTT.

The rearrangement joins TRBV6-1 to TRBJ2-5, with 12 bases lining up with TRBD2. V was pared by 6 bases and J by 5 bases, with 4 bases of the junction left unmatched. The CDR3 runs 14 residues. Germline V CDR1 and CDR2: MNHNS, SASEGT. This CDR3 is CASRRTSGEETQYF. DNA for the CDR3: TGTGCCAGCAGAAGGACTAGCGGGGAGGAGACCCAGTACTTC.

This chain links TRBV5-4 with TRBJ2-5; 8 nucleotides align to TRBD2. Germline CDR1 is SGHNT and CDR2 is YYREEE (reference sequence). V shed 6 bases and J 1 base; nucleotides not matched to a gene: 5. The CDR3 runs 14 residues. CDR3 residues: CASIQAGAQETQYF. The CDR3 DNA is TGTGCCAGCATCCAAGCGGGAGCCCAAGAGACCCAGTACTTC.

This clone appeared once. The V and J genes are TRBV29-1 and TRBJ1-1; TRBD1 might be the D (5 bases). Germline CDR1 reads SQVTM; CDR2 reads ANQGSEA. This CDR3 is built from 14 residues. V was clipped by 0 bases and J by 4 bases, with 12 bases between them. CDR3 coding DNA: TGCAGCGTTGAAGAGGCGGGCGGGGGCACTGAAGCTTTCTTT. Its protein product is CSVEEAGGGTEAFF.

The chain recombines TRBV5-1 with TRBJ1-4; tentatively, D is TRBD1 (5 bases). Germline lookup yields CDR1 SGHRS and CDR2 YFSETQ. Trimming removed 0 bases from V and 8 bases from J, with 14 bases in between. CDR3 length equals 15 residues. For the CDR3, the DNA is TGCGCCAGCAGCTTGGCCTTCAGGGACTACGAAAAACTGTTTTTT. Translating it yields CASSLAFRDYEKLFF.

The CDR3 nucleotides are TGTGCCAGCAGTGAAGCTTTTCGGACAGGGCAGATCTATGGCTACACCTTC. Protein sequence: CASSEAFRTGQIYGYTF. The V call is TRBV6-1, the J call TRBJ1-2; the match to TRBD1 covers 8 bases. The germline CDR1 and CDR2 sequences are MNHNS and SASEGT. The V gene end was trimmed by 0 bases and the J gene end by 4 bases; junction bases not matched to a gene: 10. CDR3 length: 17 amino acids.

This sequence joins TRBV29-1 and TRBJ2-3; 9 bases map to TRBD1. The CDR3 spans 15 residues. From germline, CDR1 is SQVTM and CDR2 ANQGSEA. Losses at the gene ends were 7 bases for V and 2 bases for J; bases not matched to a gene: 10. The CDR3 sequence is CSGRAGTGNTDTQYF. CDR3 coding DNA: TGCAGCGGGAGAGCCGGGACAGGGAACACAGATACGCAGTATTTT.

About this clone itself: A read error may produce the germline difference seen at one junction end. CDR3 residues: CATSKGNQPQHF. CDR3 coding DNA: TGTGCCACCAGTAAGGGGAATCAGCCCCAGCATTTT. The rearrangement links TRBV28 to TRBJ1-5, with D possibly matching TRBD1 (5 bases). The CDR3 length is 12 residues. Germline CDR1 is MDHEN and CDR2 is SYDVKM. Full variable domain (outside the CDR3, taken from reference TRBV28 and TRBJ1-5): DVKVTQSSRYLVKRTGEKVFLECVQDMDHENMFWYRQDPGLGLRLIYFSYDVKMKEKGDIPEGYSVSREKKERFSLILESASTNQTSMYLCATSKGNQPQHFGDGTRLSIL.

The chain has TRBV5-6 and TRBJ1-6; TRBD1 agrees at 8 bases. This CDR3 region has 14 residues. With 3 bases clipped from V and 9 bases from J, the junction kept 5 bases outside the gene matches. Germline V gene lookup returns CDR1 SGHDT and CDR2 YYEEEE. The CDR3 loop reads CASSSTGVSSPLHF. CDR3 DNA sequence: TGTGCCAGCAGCTCGACAGGGGTGAGTTCACCCCTCCACTTT.

The chain links TRBV28 to TRBJ1-6; D not resolved. The length of the CDR3 is 14 residues. CDR1 MDHEN and CDR2 SYDVKM come from the germline V gene. Trimming pared 1 base from V and 10 bases from J, leaving 11 bases between. Here the CDR3 DNA reads TGTGCCAGCAGTTTATCTTGGGGAGGATCACCCCTCCACTTT. Amino acids: CASSLSWGGSPLHF.

The chain links TRBV28 to TRBJ2-7; TRBD2 matches 8 bases. V was clipped by 5 bases and J by 0 bases; unmatched bases: 3. CDR1 MDHEN and CDR2 SYDVKM come from the germline V gene. The CDR3 is 14 residues long. Here the CDR3 reads CASSRGGSSYEQYF. In DNA, the CDR3 is TGTGCCAGCAGTCGGGGGGGGAGCTCCTACGAGCAGTACTTC. The full variable domain, its missing parts supplied by reference TRBV28 and TRBJ2-7, is DVKVTQSSRYLVKRTGEKVFLECVQDMDHENMFWYRQDPGLGLRLIYFSYDVKMKEKGDIPEGYSVSREKKERFSLILESASTNQTSMYLCASSRGGSSYEQYFGPGTRLTVT.

The chain couples TRBV28 to TRBJ2-7; 9 bases fit TRBD2. The CDR3 runs to 18 residues. Germline values: CDR1 MDHEN, CDR2 SYDVKM. Germline trimming cut 2 bases from V and 0 bases from J; bases unmatched to any gene: 11. The CDR3 region has the DNA TGTGCCAGCAGTTTAGGTTTCAGTCTAGCGGGAAGCTCCTACGAGCAGTACTTC. Amino acid sequence: CASSLGFSLAGSSYEQYF.

The chain carries TRBV7-2 and TRBJ2-1, with 13 bases lining up with TRBD2. Trimming removed 1 base from V and 8 bases from J; junction bases left unmatched: 11. This CDR3 is built from 18 residues. Germline CDR1 reads SGHTA; CDR2 reads FQGNSA. Here the CDR3 reads CASSLGILAGGPRDEQFF. In DNA form, the CDR3 reads TGTGCCAGCAGCTTAGGGATACTAGCGGGAGGGCCTAGGGATGAGCAGTTCTTC.

The rearrangement joins TRBV7-8 to TRBJ2-7, with TRBD2 as a possible D gene (6 bases). Germline CDR1 reads SGHVS; CDR2 reads FQNEAQ. The CDR3 extends over 15 amino acids. Deletions cut 6 bases from V and 2 bases from J, with 17 bases between. The CDR3 reads CASRARAPGAYEQYF. The DNA for the CDR3 is TGTGCCAGCAGGGCCCGAGCTCCGGGGGCCTACGAGCAGTACTTC.

The chain is built from TRBV6-1 and TRBJ2-7, with no clear D. V was shortened by 7 bases and J by 1 base, with 11 bases between the two germline ends. The CDR3 spans 13 residues. Germline V lookup: CDR1 MNHNS, CDR2 SASEGT. The CDR3 bases are TGTGCCAGCACCTCGAGTTGGTCCTACGAGCAGTACTTC. Protein sequence: CASTSSWSYEQYF.

The chain employs TRBV5-1 and TRBJ2-3; tentative D call: TRBD2 (5 bases). The CDR3 loop spans 15 amino acids. From germline, CDR1 is SGHRS and CDR2 YFSETQ. V lost 6 bases and J 0 bases, leaving 14 bases between the germline ends. The CDR3 is CASNAQRSSTDTQYF. As DNA, the CDR3 is TGCGCCAGCAACGCCCAGCGGTCTAGCACAGATACGCAGTATTTT.

The chain carries TRBV7-9 and TRBJ1-4; D is uncertain. V was pared by 1 base and J by 3 bases, with 6 bases between. This CDR3 has 14 residues. The germline CDR1 and CDR2 sequences are SEHNR and FQNEAQ (reference sequence). CDR3 DNA sequence: TGTGCCAGCAGCTTAGTTGCGGCTAATGAAAAACTGTTTTTT. Amino acid sequence: CASSLVAANEKLFF.

The chain couples TRBV7-3 to TRBJ2-1, with 13 nucleotides matching TRBD2. The CDR3 is 17 amino acids. Germline-derived CDR1 and CDR2 are SGHTA and FQGTGA. The ends lost 1 base at V and 5 bases at J; junction bases unmatched: 5. CDR3 DNA sequence: TGTGCCAGCAGCTTAAGGGGACTAGCGGGACTCAACAATGAGCAGTTCTTC. The encoded protein is CASSLRGLAGLNNEQFF.

The V gene is TRBV30, the J gene TRBJ1-5, with D perhaps TRBD1 (5 bases). Per the germline V gene, CDR1 is GTSNPN and CDR2 is SVGIG (reference sequence). The V end lost 2 bases, the J end lost 8 bases, and 10 bases lay between the germline ends. The CDR3 has 12 amino acids. CDR3 sequence (DNA): TGTGCCTGGAGTTCCGGGGGGGAGCCCCAGCATTTT. It encodes CAWSSGGEPQHF.

The chain links TRBV10-3 to TRBJ2-7, with a weak D call TRBD1 (6 bases). In germline, CDR1 is ENHRY, CDR2 SYGVKD. The CDR3 covers 11 residues. V was pared by 10 bases and J by 12 bases, with 19 bases between. In DNA, the CDR3 is TGTGCCACCTTCACAGGGACCGTTCGGTACTTC. Amino acid sequence: CATFTGTVRYF.

V and J are TRBV5-1 and TRBJ2-3; D gene uncertain. The CDR3 extends over 15 amino acids. CDR1 is SGHRS, CDR2 YFSETQ, per germline. V was cut by 2 bases and J by 2 bases, with 12 bases left in between. This chain's CDR3 is CASSLQRGNTDTQYF. The DNA for the CDR3 is TGCGCCAGCAGCTTACAACGAGGAAACACAGATACGCAGTATTTT.

The J gene is TRBJ2-1, the V gene TRBV5-4; 9 nucleotides agree with TRBD2. Germline loops: CDR1 SGHNT, CDR2 YYREEE (reference sequence). V shed 2 bases and J 7 bases; nucleotides not matched to a gene: 13. The CDR3 runs 17 residues. The CDR3 spells CASSFGVAGVVGNEQFF. The CDR3 DNA reads as TGTGCCAGCAGCTTCGGGGTAGCGGGAGTTGTAGGGAATGAGCAGTTCTTC.

The chain couples TRBV5-1 to TRBJ1-2; TRBD1 matches 9 bases. The CDR3 extends over 16 amino acids. Germline CDR1 is SGHRS and CDR2 is YFSETQ. The V segment lost 4 bases and the J segment 4 bases; nucleotides outside the gene matches: 11. DNA for the CDR3: TGCGCCAGCAGCCCGTCACAGGGGGCCCGAGGCTATGGCTACACCTTC. Protein sequence: CASSPSQGARGYGYTF. The entire variable domain, with the rest obtained from reference TRBV5-1 and TRBJ1-2, is as follows: KAGVTQTPRYLIKTRGQQVTLSCSPISGHRSVSWYQQTPGQGLQFLFEYFSETQRNKGNFPGRFSGRQFSNSRSEMNVSTLELGDSALYLCASSPSQGARGYGYTFGSGTRLTVV.